This is a list of T cell receptor beta chains from one sample in a study of PD-1 blockade in classical Hodgkin lymphoma. Some clones are missing from TCRdb's copy, which holds only in-frame ones; the method was immunoSEQ multiplex PCR. This table has over 2,500 clones, roughly 70% appearing once. The source material was CD8+ T cells from blood, sampled at baseline. Receptor source: a human donor with classical Hodgkin lymphoma. CDR3s include the opening cysteine and the closing phenylalanine or tryptophan. The D gene is left open where the match is weak. Clone size appears in some rows only: once, few, many, or a class for an expanded clone.

>15|TRBJ2-2|NA|NA|TRBV7-9
TGTGCCAGCAGCTGGACTTACGCGAACACCGGGGAGCTGTTTTTT
CASSWTYANTGELFF
>16|TRBJ1-3|NA|NA|TRBV7-8
TGTGCCAGCAGAAATTCCCCCGCAACCTCTGGAAACACCATATATTTT
CASRNSPATSGNTIYF
>16|TRBJ2-1|NA|NA|TRBV19
TGTGCCAGTACCCCTTCGGCAGGGTGGTCCTACAATGAGCAGTTCTTC
CASTPSAGWSYNEQFF
>15|TRBJ1-1|NA|NA|TRBV30
TGTGCCTGGACCGAACCTGGGACGGGGAACACTGAAGCTTTCTTT
CAWTEPGTGNTEAFF
>14|TRBJ2-5|NA|NA|TRBV28
TGTGCCAGCAGTTTGTGGCGGCTCCAAGAGACCCAGTACTTC
CASSLWRLQETQYF
>14|TRBJ1-3|NA|TRBD1|TRBV28
TGTGCCAGCAGTTTTGGGACAGAAGGAAACACCATATATTTT
CASSFGTEGNTIYF
>14|TRBJ2-7|NA|TRBD1|TRBV6-5
TGTGCCAGCAGATTACAGGGGGCTTCCTACGAGCAGTACTTC
CASRLQGASYEQYF
>16|TRBJ1-1|NA|NA|TRBV4-1
TGCGCCAGCAGCCAAGATCACGGACAGATGAACACTGAAGCTTTCTTT
CASSQDHGQMNTEAFF
>12|TRBJ1-2|medium-sized|NA|TRBV5-6
TGTGCCAGCAGGACGAGTTACTATGGCTACACCTTC
CASRTSYYGYTF
>14|TRBJ1-1|NA|NA|TRBV19
TGTGCCACCCTAGTGAACTCCAAGATCAACGGAGCTTTCTTT
CATLVNSKINGAFF
>16|TRBJ2-1|NA|TRBD2|TRBV11-2
TGTGCCAGCAGCTTATGGGCTAGCGGGATGTACAATGAGCAGTTCTTC
CASSLWASGMYNEQFF
>15|TRBJ2-5|NA|NA|TRBV4-3
TGCGCCAGCAGCCAAGAAGGGGGTTGGGTAGAGACCCAGTACTTC
CASSQEGGWVETQYF
>14|TRBJ2-2|large|NA|TRBV6-5
TGTGCCAGCAGTTACGGCCCCTCGAACGGGGAGCTGTTTTTT
CASSYGPSNGELFF
>16|TRBJ2-7|NA|NA|TRBV4-3
TGCGCCAGCAGCCAAGATCGCCGGGGAGGTACGATGGAGCAGTACTTC
CASSQDRRGGTMEQYF
>14|TRBJ1-4|NA|TRBD1|TRBV9
TGTGCCAGCAGCGTAGCAGGGGGGTATGAAAAACTGTTTTTT
CASSVAGGYEKLFF
>18|TRBJ2-5|NA|TRBD2|TRBV2
TGTGCCAGCAGTGAATGGGTAGCGGGGGATATGTACCAAGAGACCCAGTACTTC
CASSEWVAGDMYQETQYF
>14|TRBJ1-2|NA|TRBD1|TRBV27
TGTGCCAGCAGTCCTACAGGGGGGTTCTATGGCTACACCTTC
CASSPTGGFYGYTF
>15|TRBJ2-2|NA|NA|TRBV27
TGTGCCTCGTGGTGGTGGGGGGCGAGCACCGGGGAGCTGTTTTTT
CASWWWGASTGELFF
>17|TRBJ1-2|NA|TRBD1|TRBV7-9
TGTGCCAGCAGCCCCCGGGACAGGGTTCCTACCAACTATGGCTACACCTTC
CASSPRDRVPTNYGYTF
>12|TRBJ2-7|NA|NA|TRBV7-9
TGTGCCAGCAGCTCATTAGGGGACGAGCAGTACTTC
CASSSLGDEQYF
>12|TRBJ1-2|NA|NA|TRBV19
TGTGCCAGTAGTCTGGGGTACTATGGCTACACCTTC
CASSLGYYGYTF
>16|TRBJ2-7|NA|TRBD2|TRBV4-3
TGCGCCAGCAGCCAAGATAGACGGGGGGGGAACTACGAGCAGTACTTC
CASSQDRRGGNYEQYF
>15|TRBJ1-1|few|TRBD1|TRBV7-2
TGTGCCAGCAGCCCGGACAGGGTGGTTTACACTGAAGCTTTCTTT
CASSPDRVVYTEAFF
>13|TRBJ2-7|NA|NA|TRBV25-1
TGTGCCAGCAGTGCTGGTGGGGGGTACGAGCAGTACTTC
CASSAGGGYEQYF
>14|TRBJ2-7|NA|NA|TRBV11-3
TGTGCCAGCAGCTTAAACGGAGGACACTACGAGCAGTACTTC
CASSLNGGHYEQYF
>16|TRBJ1-5|once|NA|TRBV27
TGTGCCAGCAGAGATGGGGAGGGGTATAGCAATCAGCCCCAGCATTTT
CASRDGEGYSNQPQHF
>14|TRBJ2-7|few|NA|TRBV7-9
TGTGCCAGCAGCTCAGTAGACAGAGCCTACGAGCAGTACTTC
CASSSVDRAYEQYF
>15|TRBJ2-7|NA|TRBD2|TRBV2
TGTGCCAGCAGTGCGTGGACTAGCGGGAGCTACGAGCAGTACTTC
CASSAWTSGSYEQYF
>16|TRBJ1-1|large|NA|TRBV4-1
TGCGCCAGCAGCCAAGATCACGGACAAATGAACACTGAAGCTTTCTTT
CASSQDHGQMNTEAFF
>14|TRBJ1-1|NA|NA|TRBV5-6
TGTGCCAGCAGCTTGGGTCGGCCGTGGACTGAAGCTTTCTTT
CASSLGRPWTEAFF
>16|TRBJ2-3|few|NA|TRBV4-3
TGCGCCAGCACCTCAAGAGCCACAGGAGCTACAGATACGCAGTATTTT
CASTSRATGATDTQYF
>15|TRBJ1-2|NA|TRBD1|TRBV4-1
TGCGCCAGCAGCCAAGGGGACAGGGGACCCTATGGCTACACCTTC
CASSQGDRGPYGYTF
>13|TRBJ2-5|NA|NA|TRBV4-2
TGTGCCAGCAGCCCGGATCTGGGGGAGACCCAGTACTTC
CASSPDLGETQYF
>11|TRBJ2-7|NA|NA|TRBV6-5
TGTGCCAGCAGTTCTAACTACGAGCAGTACTTC
CASSSNYEQYF
>12|TRBJ2-7|NA|NA|TRBV5-5
TGTGCCAGCAGCTTTCCGGCCTACGAGCAGTACTTC
CASSFPAYEQYF
>13|TRBJ1-1|NA|NA|TRBV5-1
TGCGCCAGCAGGGGGGGACAGAACACTGAAGCTTTCTTT
CASRGGQNTEAFF
>14|TRBJ2-1|NA|NA|TRBV5-4
TGTGCCAGCAGCCAAGCACTCTACAGGGACGAGCAGTTCTTC
CASSQALYRDEQFF
>16|TRBJ2-3|once|NA|TRBV4-1
TGCGCCAGCAGCCAGGGGGGGGCGTGGTTAACAGATACGCAGTATTTT
CASSQGGAWLTDTQYF
>14|TRBJ2-1|once|NA|TRBV7-6
TGTGCCAGCAGCCACCTCGGTCCGTACAATGAGCAGTTCTTC
CASSHLGPYNEQFF
>18|TRBJ2-1|hyperexpanded|NA|TRBV9
TGTGCCAGCAGCCCCCGCCCGGGGAGGTACAACCCCAGCAATGAGCAGTTCTTC
CASSPRPGRYNPSNEQFF
>13|TRBJ2-7|NA|NA|TRBV28
TGTGCCAGCAGGGGCTCAGGCCCCTACGAGCAGTACTTC
CASRGSGPYEQYF
>14|TRBJ1-2|NA|NA|TRBV27
TGTGCCAGCAGGCGACCGGGGCAGGTGGATGGCTACACCTTC
CASRRPGQVDGYTF
>14|TRBJ2-3|NA|TRBD1|TRBV5-1
TGCGCCAGCAGTACCCAGGGGGCGGCAGATACGCAGTATTTT
CASSTQGAADTQYF
>15|TRBJ1-1|once|NA|TRBV6-5
TGTGCCAGCAGTATCACCTTTGGGTGGGTCACTGAAGCTTTCTTT
CASSITFGWVTEAFF
>17|TRBJ1-5|NA|TRBD1|TRBV19
TGTGCCAGTAGTATCTCTTCCGGGACAGACAGCAATCAGCCCCAGCATTTT
CASSISSGTDSNQPQHF
>11|TRBJ2-7|NA|NA|TRBV5-4
TGTGCCAGCAGCCCAGGGAACGAGCAGTACTTC
CASSPGNEQYF
>15|TRBJ2-3|NA|NA|TRBV6-5
TGTGCCAGCAGTCCTTACGGACTTTACACAGATACGCAGTATTTT
CASSPYGLYTDTQYF
>12|TRBJ2-1|once|NA|TRBV2
TGTGCCAGCAGTGGAGGGTTGGATGAGCAGTTCTTC
CASSGGLDEQFF
>14|TRBJ1-1|NA|NA|TRBV4-3
TGCGCCAGCAGCCAAGATAGGGGATTCACTGAAGCTTTCTTT
CASSQDRGFTEAFF
>14|TRBJ2-5|few|NA|TRBV6-5
TGTGCCAGCAGTTTGACAGGATCACAAGAGACCCAGTACTTC
CASSLTGSQETQYF
>12|TRBJ2-3|NA|NA|TRBV14
TGTGCCAGCAGCCAGATCACAGATACGCAGTATTTT
CASSQITDTQYF
>13|TRBJ2-1|few|NA|TRBV9
TGTGCCAGCAGCGTAGCCGGGGGATATGAGCAGTTCTTC
CASSVAGGYEQFF
>15|TRBJ1-6|NA|NA|TRBV23-1
TGCGCCAGCAGTCAATCTGGGGGGGTGGATTCACCCCTCCACTTT
CASSQSGGVDSPLHF
>15|TRBJ2-3|NA|TRBD2|TRBV30
TGTGCCTGGAGGAAACTAGCGTGGAGGACAGATACGCAGTATTTT
CAWRKLAWRTDTQYF